The 3 T cell receptor beta chains listed next were all sequenced from one sample in a study of shared clonotypes between healthy human individuals. Profiling relied on immunoSEQ multiplex PCR, and the TCRdb table lists in-frame clones only, not all of them. The sample holds approximately 350,000 clones, 74% seen once. The sample comprised memory CD4+ T cells sorted from blood. Subset specified: CD45RA-negative fraction. Every receptor here comes from a man under 40 in good health.

The genes are TRBV7-2 and TRBJ2-1; 10 bases agree with TRBD2. Germline V gene sequence: CDR1 SGHTA, CDR2 FQGNSA. The CDR3 loop spans 17 amino acids. With V trimmed by 2 bases and J by 4 bases, 8 bases remained unmatched. CDR3 sequence reads: CASSLFVAGGSYNEQFF. For the CDR3, the DNA is TGTGCCAGCAGCTTATTCGTAGCGGGGGGAAGTTACAATGAGCAGTTCTTC.

The rearrangement links TRBV5-5 to TRBJ2-3; no firm D call. Germline CDR1 is SGHKS and CDR2 is YYEKEE (reference sequence). The CDR3 sequence is 17 residues long. V lost 1 base to trimming and J lost 3 bases, with 18 bases between them. CDR3 region: CASSLTGSSWLTDTQYF. The DNA for the CDR3 is TGTGCCAGCAGCTTGACTGGAAGCTCATGGTTGACAGATACGCAGTATTTT.

A few counts support this clone. This likely comes from a read error, as the CDR3 has no conserved phenylalanine or tryptophan at its end. The DNA is left out, because the CDR3 cannot be placed on it with certainty; the CDR3 is given as TCRdb lists it. The chain links TRBV6-1 to TRBJ2-7; TRBD1 is the table's D call and was not checked against the DNA. CDR1 and CDR2 from the germline V gene are MNHNS and SASEGT. The length of the CDR3 is 15 amino acids, counting both ends. CDR3 amino acids: CASSESGRGLLGRPT.